Shown below are 5 T cell receptor beta chains from a single sample sequenced in a study of prognosis after radiotherapy for stage I lung cancer (dated by TCRdb to the early 2020s). The reads were generated on an Illumina HiSeq 3000. Two rounds of multiplex PCR on genomic DNA were used to amplify the TCR beta CDR3 region. In the first PCR round, primers specific to each TRBV and TRBJ gene were used, and the primer sequences were filed in Chinese patent CN105087789A. Starting from the raw public reads, TCRdb applied fastp trimming at Q25, assembled clones with MiXCR and retained in-frame beta chains. Every CDR3 protein is listed once, alongside the most common genes and DNA of its rows. The sample yields tens of thousands of distinct CDR3 sequences; 40% were counted once. Jointly, the top ten make up roughly three fifths of the sample. Sequenced here: PBMCs, sampled before or after stereotactic body radiation therapy (not recorded which). The origin of the receptors is a donor of 50 years or more with non-small cell lung cancer.

This clonotype came up a few times. The V call is TRBV7-3, the J call TRBJ2-5, with 11 bases fitting TRBD1. Germline-derived CDR1 and CDR2 are SGHTA and FQGTGA. The CDR3 spans 19 residues. The V and J ends lost 1 base and 1 base, in that order; junction bases with no gene match: 11. In DNA, the CDR3 is TGTGCCAGCAGCTTAATGGGAACCGGGGGACAGGGGGGCCAAGAGACCCAGTACTTC. This sequence encodes CASSLMGTGGQGGQETQYF.

The J gene is TRBJ2-3, the V gene TRBV6-2 or TRBV6-3; TRBD2 aligns across 8 bases. The CDR3 is 19 amino acids. The trim removed 2 bases at V and 1 base at J, leaving 14 bases unmatched. Germline CDR1 and CDR2: MNHEY and SVGEGT. The CDR3 DNA reads TGTGCCAGCAGTTACAGTAGCGGGATGGCCTTTTTTCGCACAGATACGCAGTATTTT. Its translation is CASSYSSGMAFFRTDTQYF.

This clonotype was recorded at least ten times. The CDR3 protein is CSARAGTSRALEQYF. Here the CDR3 DNA reads TGCAGTGCTAGGGCCGGGACTAGCCGGGCTCTAGAGCAGTACTTC. V is TRBV20-1 and J is TRBJ2-7, with TRBD2 matching over 9 bases. J was trimmed by 7 bases and V by 3 bases; bases with no gene match: 13. CDR1 and CDR2 (germline): DFQATT, SNEGSKA (reference sequence). This CDR3 is built from 15 residues.

In its sample, this clonotype was seen a few times. With only one base between it and a far larger clone, this is likely a read error. The chain recombines TRBV6-8 with TRBJ1-2; TRBD1 matches 11 bases. Germline V gives CDR1 MNHGY, CDR2 SAAAGT. The V and J ends lost 7 bases and 12 bases, in that order; junction bases with no gene match: 10. This CDR3 is built from 13 residues. For the CDR3, the DNA is TGTGCCAGCACAACGGGACAGGGGGTCGGCAACACCTTC. Translation gives CASTTGQGVGNTF.

This chain links TRBV15 with TRBJ1-6; D possibly corresponds to TRBD1 (6 bases). The germline V and J ends were trimmed by 4 bases and 5 bases, with 12 bases remaining between them. The CDR3 runs 15 residues. Germline V lookup: CDR1 LNHNV, CDR2 YYDKDF (reference sequence). CDR3 DNA sequence: TGTGCCACCAGCACCAGGGGAAGGAATAATTCACCCCTCCACTTT. Translating gives CATSTRGRNNSPLHF.